The next 11 T cell receptor beta chains were all read from a single sample in a study of cytomegalovirus exposure and HLA in healthy donors. PCR was performed using 60 Vbeta and 13 Jbeta primers. Produced via immunoSEQ multiplex PCR; TCRdb's table is partial and in-frame only. The data show over 120,000 clones, 82% seen once. Sequenced sample: PBMCs. Receptors originate from a woman aged 55-70 years in good health and CMV-seropositive.

This chain connects TRBV27 to TRBJ2-4, with 8 bases matching TRBD1. From germline, CDR1 is MNHEY and CDR2 SMNVEV (reference sequence). Germline trimming cut 2 bases from V and 8 bases from J; bases unmatched to any gene: 14. There are 17 residues in the CDR3. The CDR3 DNA reads as TGTGCCAGCAGTTTACGCCCCTCGGGCAGGGGGCTAGACATTCAGTACTTC. It is translated as CASSLRPSGRGLDIQYF.

This clone was found a few times. V is TRBV2 and J is TRBJ2-7; 8 nucleotides agree with TRBD1. The CDR3 runs 15 residues. Germline V gene data show CDR1 as SNHLY and CDR2 as FYNNEI. Trimming took 2 bases from V and 2 from J; bases not matched to a gene: 5. The CDR3 loop is CASSEWAGGPYEQYF. The DNA for the CDR3 is TGTGCCAGCAGTGAATGGGCAGGGGGCCCCTACGAGCAGTACTTC.

Regarding this clone: The same CDR3 can be traced to other DNA sequences in this sample. CDR3 loop: CASTYRAKQETQYF. The DNA for the CDR3 is TGTGCCAGCACCTACAGGGCTAAGCAAGAGACCCAGTACTTC. The chain uses TRBV7-9 and TRBJ2-5, with D tentatively TRBD1 (6 bases). The CDR3 spans 14 residues. Trimming pared 7 bases from V and 2 bases from J, leaving 14 bases between. Germline loops: CDR1 SEHNR, CDR2 FQNEAQ (reference sequence). The entire variable domain, with the rest obtained from reference TRBV7-9 and TRBJ2-5, is as follows: DTGVSQNPRHKITKRGQNVTFRCDPISEHNRLYWYRQTLGQGPEFLTYFQNEAQLEKSRLLSDRFSAERPKGSFSTLEIQRTEQGDSAMYLCASTYRAKQETQYFGPGTRLLVL.

V is TRBV6-5 and J is TRBJ2-1; 7 bases map to TRBD1. Germline V CDR1 and CDR2: MNHEY, SVGAGI. This CDR3 spans 13 amino acids. The junction had 7 bases not matched to a gene; V was cut back by 7 bases and J by 7 bases. The CDR3 protein is CASMGQTLNEQFF. CDR3 bases: TGTGCCAGCATGGGACAGACCCTTAATGAGCAGTTCTTC.

The chain employs TRBV7-8 and TRBJ2-5; 8 bases agree with TRBD1. The J segment lost 4 bases and the V segment lost 5 bases, leaving 9 bases of the junction unmatched. Germline CDR1 and CDR2: SGHVS and FQNEAQ. The CDR3 is 15 residues long. The CDR3, as DNA: TGTGCCAGCAGCCCTAGACAGGGGCCCCGAGAGACCCAGTACTTC. It translates to CASSPRQGPRETQYF.

This rearrangement joins TRBV27 to TRBJ2-3; maybe TRBD1 (6 bases). V shed 4 bases and J shed 1 base, with 27 bases lying between them. CDR1 MNHEY and CDR2 SMNVEV come from the germline V gene (reference sequence). CDR3 length equals 20 residues. Written as DNA, the CDR3 is TGTGCCAGCAGTTACAGGGTACTGGACTCAGCCGGATCCGGCACAGATACGCAGTATTTT. It is translated as CASSYRVLDSAGSGTDTQYF.

This sequence joins TRBV15 and TRBJ2-7, with 11 bases aligning to TRBD1. CDR1 is LNHNV, CDR2 YYDKDF, per germline (reference sequence). This CDR3 has 16 residues. The junction had 12 bases not matched to a gene; V was cut back by 2 bases and J by 9 bases. CDR3 nucleotide sequence: TGTGCCACCAGCAGAACGCAAACCGGGACAGGGGGAGGGCAGTACTTC. This gives the protein CATSRTQTGTGGGQYF.

This rearrangement joins TRBV2 to TRBJ2-3; no clear D. Germline V CDR1 and CDR2: SNHLY, FYNNEI. Trimming removed 4 bases at V and 0 bases at J, with 8 bases between. This CDR3 is 14 amino acids long. CDR3 residues: CASSATKSTDTQYF. As DNA, the CDR3 is TGTGCCAGCAGTGCAACAAAAAGCACAGATACGCAGTATTTT. Supplemented by reference TRBV2 and TRBJ2-3, the full variable domain reads EPEVTQTPSHQVTQMGQEVILRCVPISNHLYFYWYRQILGQKVEFLVSFYNNEISEKSEIFDDQFSVERPDGSNFTLKIRSTKLEDSAMYFCASSATKSTDTQYFGPGTRLTVL.

The chain links TRBV19 to TRBJ2-7; 7 bases agree with TRBD1. Per the germline V gene, CDR1 is LNHDA and CDR2 is SQIVND (reference sequence). CDR3 size: 12 residues. V was pared by 8 bases and J by 6 bases, with 7 bases of the junction left unmatched. For the CDR3, the DNA is TGTGCCAGTTTCGACAGGGCGGGCGAGCAGTACTTC. Encoded protein: CASFDRAGEQYF.

This clone was observed once. The chain uses TRBV7-9 and TRBJ2-1, with 9 bases matching TRBD1. Germline CDR1 and CDR2: SEHNR and FQNEAQ (reference sequence). The CDR3 length is 19 residues. V gave up 2 bases and J gave up 5 bases; unmatched junction bases: 16. The DNA of the CDR3 is TGTGCCAGCAGCTTATTAGAATGGGGGGAGGGACAGGGAAACAATGAGCAGTTCTTC. This gives the protein CASSLLEWGEGQGNNEQFF.

This chain uses TRBV9 with TRBJ2-1; D may be TRBD2 (6 bases). The CDR3 consists of 16 residues. V was pared by 4 bases and J by 3 bases, with 17 bases between. The germline CDR1 and CDR2 sequences are SGDLS and YYNGEE. CDR3 bases: TGTGCCAGCAGCTCTCGTCCGGCTAGCGACTACAATGAGCAGTTCTTC. Amino acid sequence: CASSSRPASDYNEQFF.